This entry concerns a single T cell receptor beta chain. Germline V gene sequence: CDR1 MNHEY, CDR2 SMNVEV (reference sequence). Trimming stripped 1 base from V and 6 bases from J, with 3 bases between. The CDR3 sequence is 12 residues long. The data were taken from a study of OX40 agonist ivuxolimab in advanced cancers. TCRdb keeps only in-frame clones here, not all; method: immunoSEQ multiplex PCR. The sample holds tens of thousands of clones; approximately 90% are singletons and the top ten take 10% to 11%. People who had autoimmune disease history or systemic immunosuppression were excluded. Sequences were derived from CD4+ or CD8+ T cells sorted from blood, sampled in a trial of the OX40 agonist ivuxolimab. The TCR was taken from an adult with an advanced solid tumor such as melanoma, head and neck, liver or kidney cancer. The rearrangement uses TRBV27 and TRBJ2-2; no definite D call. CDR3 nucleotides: TGTGCCAGCAGTTTATATTCCGGGGAGCTGTTTTTT. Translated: CASSLYSGELFF.